This note documents a single T cell receptor beta chain sequence. It has no known antigen specificity. The record has no base qualities; no much larger clone is one base away. V is pruned by 5 bases and J by 5 bases, leaving 11 bases of the junction without a gene match. Including cysteine and phenylalanine, the CDR3 has 15 amino acids. The only DNA kept is the CDR3, 45 bases in frame from the first base. The germline V gene sets CDR1 to KGHSH and CDR2 to LQKENI. The data are from a study of patients and donors after allogeneic stem cell transplantation (dated by TCRdb to the early 2020s). Library creation used RT-PCR. Sequencing instrument: NextSeq 550. TCRdb ran its own pipeline on the public reads, namely fastp trimming at Q25 and MiXCR clone calling, and kept in-frame beta chains. One record per CDR3 amino acid sequence lists the most common genes and DNA. This sample gives about 960,000 distinct CDR3 sequences in total; under 20% of them show up just once. 5% to 7.5% of the sample is held by the ten biggest clonotypes.

Material for sequencing was blood, either unsorted or a sorted T cell fraction (not recorded which). The sequence is built from TRBV18 and TRBJ2-5; 7 junctional bases match TRBD1. This clonotype was obtained from a human donor who was either an allogeneic HSCT recipient or a stem cell or donor lymphocyte infusion donor (not recorded which). It is not recorded whose cells these are; they may come from a transplant donor. The CDR3 sequence is CASSLRQGPTETQYF. The DNA sequence is TGTGCCAGCTCATTAAGACAGGGCCCTACGGAGACCCAGTACTTC.